This TCR beta chain emerged from a study of OX40 agonist ivuxolimab in advanced cancers. Study background: Three patients, one with hepatocellular carcinoma and two with cutaneous melanoma, achieved partial responses.

Repertoires were generated with immunoSEQ multiplex PCR, while TCRdb's copy carries only in-frame clones and drops some. The table records tens of thousands of clones, around 84% of them present only once. In regard to this clone: Its antigen is currently unknown.

Study observations and caveats: At 0.1 to 3.0 mg/kg, clonal expansion of CD4+ and CD8+ blood T cells had occurred by week 6.

Trimming stripped 1 base from V and 4 bases from J, with 25 bases between. The germline CDR1 and CDR2 sequences are SEHNR and FQNEAQ (reference sequence). This CDR3 has 19 residues. Source: CD4+ or CD8+ T cells sorted from blood, taken in a trial of the OX40 agonist ivuxolimab. The genes are TRBV7-9 and TRBJ2-5; a possible D gene is TRBD2 (6 bases). The TCR sequence derives from an adult with an advanced solid tumor such as melanoma, head and neck, liver or kidney cancer. The CDR3, as DNA: TGTGCCAGCAGCTTAGAGGCCGGGGGACCCCGATTGGGGGGAGAGACCCAGTACTTC. Encoded protein: CASSLEAGGPRLGGETQYF.